The 8 T cell receptor beta chains reported below all come from one sample, sequenced in a study of tumor-infiltrating lymphocytes in primary liver carcinoma. For blood RNA, unsorted whole blood served as the source, and germline DNA was extracted too. A constant-region primer served to make TCR beta cDNA from about 530 ng total RNA. Three nested multiplex PCR rounds, a slightly modified ARM-PCR, produced the libraries for TCR beta. For 10 cycles apiece, the opening two PCR rounds ran with TRBV1-TRBV30 forward primers and a C-beta reverse primer. TCRdb called the multiplex PCR reads again in MiXCR, with one record for every CDR3 protein. The table includes approximately 300,000 distinct CDR3 sequences, roughly two thirds detected once. Sequences were obtained from peripheral blood. The receptors here all came from a man aged 40-49 years with primary liver carcinoma and hepatitis B virus infection.

As regards this clonotype: A read error is possible here, since a much larger clone lies one base away. The chain carries TRBV6-2 or TRBV6-3 and TRBJ1-4; D uncertain. Looked up from germline, CDR1 is MNHEY and CDR2 is SVGEGT. This CDR3 region has 15 residues. V was clipped by 5 bases and J by 8 bases, with 18 bases between them. Written as DNA, the CDR3 is TGTGCCAGCAGTGAGTGGGCAGGAAACCAAGAAAAACTGTTTTTT. It specifies CASSEWAGNQEKLFF.

Worth noting for this clonotype: A much larger clone sits a single nucleotide away, making a read error possible. A read error is likely, as this CDR3 ends without the conserved phenylalanine or tryptophan. This chain joins TRBV5-4 and TRBJ2-5; TRBD2 agrees at 10 bases. Germline lookup yields CDR1 SGHNT and CDR2 YYREEE (reference sequence). The V and J ends lost 0 bases and 4 bases, in that order; junction bases with no gene match: 3. The CDR3 loop spans 15 amino acids. CDR3 nucleotide sequence: TGTGCCAGCAGCTTGGAAGCGGGAGGGGGAGAGACCCAGTACTCC. Protein sequence: CASSLEAGGGETQYS.

About this clonotype itself: This could be a read error, since a much larger clone is one nucleotide away. The chain recombines TRBV5-4 with TRBJ2-3, with 9 bases identical to TRBD1. Looked up from germline, CDR1 is SGHNT and CDR2 is YYREEE (reference sequence). The CDR3 runs to 16 residues. In DNA form, the CDR3 reads TGTGCCGGCAGCCAAGCTTTACAGGGGGCAACAGATACGCAGTATTTT. As protein: CAGSQALQGATDTQYF. The entire variable domain, with the rest obtained from reference TRBV5-4 and TRBJ2-3, is as follows: ETGVTQSPTHLIKTRGQQVTLRCSSQSGHNTVSWYQQALGQGPQFIFQYYREEENGRGNFPPRFSGLQFPNYSSELNVNALELDDSALYLCAGSQALQGATDTQYFGPGTRLTVL.

As regards this clonotype: The junction shows a germline mismatch at one end, possibly a read error. The chain uses TRBV6-6 and TRBJ2-5; 7 nucleotides align to TRBD1. Germline loops: CDR1 MNHNY, CDR2 SVGAGI (reference sequence). The CDR3 is 14 residues long. The CDR3 nucleotides read TGTGCCAGCAGCTGGAGACAGGGTGTAGAGACACAGTACTTC. Protein sequence: CASSWRQGVETQYF.

On this clonotype itself: A read error may be the cause here, since a much bigger clone is one base away. This rearrangement joins TRBV10-3 to TRBJ2-6; TRBD2 matches at 7 bases. The germline gives CDR1 ENHRY, CDR2 SYGVKD. The CDR3 loop spans 15 amino acids. The CDR3 sequence is CAVSGTVSGANVLTF. The DNA for the CDR3 is TGTGCCGTCAGCGGGACGGTCTCTGGGGCCAACGTCCTGACTTTC.

On this clonotype: At one boundary the junction diverges from the germline segment, which might be a read error. J is TRBJ1-2 and V is TRBV29-1; D unclear. The CDR3 is 13 residues long. Germline V lookup: CDR1 SQVTM, CDR2 ANQGSEA. The CDR3 protein is CSVGMELNNGNTF. The CDR3 bases are TGCAGCGTTGGTATGGAGCTGAACAATGGCAACACCTTC. Full variable domain (rest looked up from reference TRBV29-1 and TRBJ1-2): SAVISQKPSRDICQRGTSLTIQCQVDSQVTMMFWYRQQPGQSLTLIATANQGSEATYESGFVIDKFPISRPNLTFSTLTVSNMSPEDSSIYLCSVGMELNNGNTFGSGTRLTVV.

Note on this clonotype: A read error is possible here, since a much larger clone lies one base away. CDR3 coding DNA: TGTGCTAATGACTCCGACAGGGAAATCTACACCTTC. Translated: CANDSDREIYTF. The rearrangement joins TRBV12-5 to TRBJ1-2; 7 nucleotides line up with TRBD1. The V gene end was trimmed by 10 bases and the J gene end by 10 bases; junction bases not matched to a gene: 12. The CDR3 has 12 residues. The germline gives CDR1 LGHNT, CDR2 FRNRAP.

Concerning this clonotype: A read error may produce the germline difference seen at one junction end. The J gene is TRBJ2-7, the V gene TRBV11-1; TRBD2 is a possible D gene (6 bases). The length of the CDR3 is 14 residues. CDR1 and CDR2 (germline): SGHAT, FQDESV (reference sequence). The chain's CDR3 is CARSQRLVSHEQCF. Here the CDR3 DNA reads TGTGCCAGAAGTCAACGACTAGTCTCCCACGAGCAGTGCTTC. Variable domain in full (rest from reference TRBV11-1 and TRBJ2-7): EAEVAQSPRYKITEKSQAVAFWCDPISGHATLYWYRQILGQGPELLVQFQDESVVDDSQLPKDRFSAERLKGVDSTLKIQPAELGDSAMYLCARSQRLVSHEQCFGPGTRLTVT.